Sequencing of this TCR beta chain was carried out in a study of T cell responses to AZD1222 COVID-19 vaccine. The CDR3 extends over 14 amino acids. Losses at the gene ends were 3 bases for V and 8 bases for J; bases not matched to a gene: 9. Germline assignment: CDR1 SGDLS and CDR2 YYNGEE. The repertoire was sequenced with immunoSEQ multiplex PCR; TCRdb's copy has only in-frame clones and lacks some. The sample shows around 120,000 clones, roughly 90% of them seen only once. In regard to this clone: Its antigen is not identified.

Findings and caveats of the study: Donors were chiefly white British, with a greater number of females, and clonal diversity was perhaps underestimated. Sampling captured repertoires only after the peak T cell response. Nearly half of spike-specific TCRs reportedly target variant regions that are unmutated in the B.1.351 and B.1.1.7 variants. Increased Spike-specific TCR breadth and depth were observed after two AZD1222 doses.

The TCR originated in an adult in good health. This chain links TRBV9 with TRBJ2-7; 9 positions match TRBD2. The sequencing used peripheral blood, collected on day 0 of AZD1222 vaccination. CDR3 protein: CASSAGVAGAQQYF. The DNA for the CDR3 is TGTGCCAGCAGCGCGGGAGTAGCGGGAGCGCAGCAGTACTTC.